These 5 T cell receptor beta chains were sequenced from one sample in a study of brain T cells in children with intractable seizures. The protocol was immunoSEQ multiplex PCR, while the TCRdb copy is restricted to in-frame clones and leaves out a portion. The data show 110,000 or so clones, with 85% to 95% seen just once and 3.8% held by the top ten. The sample in question was peripheral blood, obtained at surgery. These receptors were obtained from a boy in the first two years of life with hemimegalencephaly and intractable seizures.

This chain uses TRBV5-6 with TRBJ1-5; D ambiguous. The V gene's germline CDR1 is SGHDT and CDR2 YYEEEE. The CDR3 runs 15 residues. The V end lost 2 bases, the J end lost 1 base, and 10 bases lay between the germline ends. The chain's CDR3 is CASSLMGGSNQPQHF. Here the CDR3 DNA reads TGTGCCAGCAGCTTAATGGGAGGCAGCAATCAGCCCCAGCATTTT.

This clone was recorded once. The J gene is TRBJ2-3, the V gene TRBV11-3; D is ambiguous. This CDR3 has 13 amino acids. Germline CDR1 SGHNT, CDR2 YENEEA. V gave up 5 bases and J gave up 5 bases, with 11 bases separating them. The CDR3: CASSAQQRDTQYF. CDR3 bases: TGTGCCAGCAGCGCTCAGCAGAGAGATACGCAGTATTTT.

V is TRBV4-3 and J is TRBJ1-4, with TRBD1 matching 10 bases. Trimming at V came to 1 base and at J to 8 bases, leaving 4 bases not matched to a gene. This CDR3 has 15 residues. Germline lookup yields CDR1 LGHNA and CDR2 YSLEER. The CDR3 DNA is TGCGCCAGCAGCCAAGGACAGGGGGCTTGGGAAAAACTGTTTTTT. It encodes CASSQGQGAWEKLFF.

This chain uses TRBV9 with TRBJ2-1; either TRBD1 or TRBD2 may supply D (6 bases each). The CDR3 spans 16 residues. V lost 1 base to trimming and J lost 4 bases, with 15 bases between them. In germline, CDR1 is SGDLS, CDR2 YYNGEE. The CDR3 spells CASSVTGLARYNEQFF. DNA of the CDR3: TGTGCCAGCAGCGTAACAGGGCTAGCGAGGTACAATGAGCAGTTCTTC.

V is TRBV15 and J is TRBJ2-1, with 8 bases matching TRBD2. The CDR3 extends over 14 amino acids. Unmatched junction bases numbered 4, after V lost 1 base and J lost 8 bases. CDR1 and CDR2 (germline): LNHNV, YYDKDF (reference sequence). The CDR3 coding sequence is TGTGCCACCAGCAGAGTGTCGGGGGGGGATGAGCAGTTCTTC. This codes for CATSRVSGGDEQFF.